The 16 T cell receptor beta chains below come from one sample, sequenced in a study of blood T cell repertoires in COVID-19. Profiling relied on immunoSEQ multiplex PCR, and the TCRdb table lists in-frame clones only, not all of them. The sample has 150,000 to 200,000 clones, roughly 82% seen once. Sequencing was performed on peripheral blood. Source of these receptors: a woman in her 30s with acute or convalescent COVID-19.

This clone was recorded a few times. The rearrangement links TRBV2 to TRBJ1-1; no reliable D call. V was pared by 6 bases and J by 2 bases, with 16 bases between. From germline, CDR1 is SNHLY and CDR2 FYNNEI. The CDR3 is 15 amino acids. CDR3 in amino acids: CASSQDGNLNTEAFF. In nucleotides, the CDR3 is TGTGCCAGCAGCCAAGACGGGAATTTAAACACTGAAGCTTTCTTT.

J is TRBJ1-1 and V is TRBV12-5; D remains ambiguous. CDR1 and CDR2 from the germline V gene are LGHNT and FRNRAP. The CDR3 is made up of 11 amino acids. Trimming removed 7 bases from V and 3 bases from J, with 6 bases in between. This chain's CDR3 is CASVRDTEAFF. The CDR3 nucleotides read TGTGCTAGTGTGAGGGACACTGAAGCTTTCTTT.

The V gene is TRBV28, the J gene TRBJ2-5, with TRBD1 as a possible D gene (5 bases). V was pared by 7 bases and J by 2 bases, with 23 bases between. The CDR3 loop spans 17 amino acids. The V gene's germline CDR1 is MDHEN and CDR2 SYDVKM. CDR3: CASIAPGGKGSQETQYF. CDR3 nucleotide sequence: TGTGCCAGCATCGCTCCAGGCGGCAAGGGGTCGCAAGAGACCCAGTACTTC.

This rearrangement joins TRBV6-6 to TRBJ2-7, with a weak D call TRBD2 (7 bases). CDR3 length: 13 residues. Trimming left V 7 bases short and J 6 bases short, with 16 bases between. Germline V gives CDR1 MNHNY, CDR2 SVGAGI (reference sequence). The CDR3 region has the DNA TGTGCCAGCACCACGAGGGGGGGACGCGAGCAGTACTTC. Protein product: CASTTRGGREQYF.

V usage is TRBV7-9 and J usage is TRBJ2-3, with TRBD1 as a possible D gene (6 bases). Germline V lookup: CDR1 SEHNR, CDR2 FQNEAQ (reference sequence). V dropped 3 bases and J dropped 2 bases, with 12 bases sitting between them. The CDR3 spans 15 residues. CDR3 sequence reads: CASSLPGQPTDTQYF. Written as DNA, the CDR3 is TGTGCCAGCAGCTTGCCTGGACAGCCCACAGATACGCAGTATTTT.

This chain connects TRBV7-2 to TRBJ2-5; 11 bases align to TRBD2. V trimming: 3 bases; J trimming: 5 bases; junction bases outside the gene matches: 5. The CDR3 is made up of 15 amino acids. Per the germline V gene, CDR1 is SGHTA and CDR2 is FQGNSA. This CDR3 reads CASSFRLAGRETQYF. In DNA, the CDR3 is TGTGCCAGCAGCTTTAGACTAGCGGGACGGGAGACCCAGTACTTC. Drawing the rest from reference TRBV7-2 and TRBJ2-5, the complete variable domain is GAGVSQSPSNKVTEKGKDVELRCDPISGHTALYWYRQSLGQGLEFLIYFQGNSAPDKSGLPSDRFSAERTGGSVSTLTIQRTQQEDSAVYLCASSFRLAGRETQYFGPGTRLLVL.

The V gene is TRBV28, the J gene TRBJ1-1; D perhaps matches TRBD1 (6 bases). This CDR3 has 14 amino acids. The ends were cut back, 2 bases at V and 4 bases at J, with 11 bases in the middle. Germline assignment: CDR1 MDHEN and CDR2 SYDVKM. CDR3 residues: CASSLKGVVTEAFF. CDR3 in DNA: TGTGCCAGCAGTTTAAAGGGGGTTGTCACTGAAGCTTTCTTT. Using reference TRBV28 and TRBJ1-1 for the parts outside the CDR3, the full variable domain is DVKVTQSSRYLVKRTGEKVFLECVQDMDHENMFWYRQDPGLGLRLIYFSYDVKMKEKGDIPEGYSVSREKKERFSLILESASTNQTSMYLCASSLKGVVTEAFFGQGTRLTVV.

The chain employs TRBV6-5 and TRBJ1-1; the match to TRBD1 covers 9 bases. Unmatched junction bases numbered 5, after V lost 5 bases and J lost 1 base. Per the germline V gene, CDR1 is MNHEY and CDR2 is SVGAGI. The length of the CDR3 is 15 residues. The CDR3 region has the DNA TGTGCCAGCAGTCCTTGGACAGGGGCGAACACTGAAGCTTTCTTT. Residues: CASSPWTGANTEAFF.

The chain's CDR3 is CATSPVSPEPTYEQYF. CDR3 DNA sequence: TGTGCCACCAGCCCCGTGTCCCCGGAGCCTACCTACGAGCAGTACTTC. The chain combines TRBV15 with TRBJ2-7; D remains unclear. The CDR3 has 16 amino acids. Germline CDR1 LNHNV, CDR2 YYDKDF (reference sequence). V was trimmed by 5 bases and J by 2 bases, leaving 19 bases between them.

This chain links TRBV24-1 with TRBJ1-5; TRBD1 matches 10 bases. Germline V CDR1 and CDR2: KGHDR, SFDVKD. V shed 10 bases, J shed 3 bases, and the junction held 11 bases outside the gene matches. CDR3 length equals 16 residues. CDR3 bases: TGTGCCACGGCCTCGGGGGACAGGGGATTCAATCAGCCCCAGCATTTT. Translation: CATASGDRGFNQPQHF.

The genes are TRBV27 and TRBJ2-7; D possibly corresponds to TRBD2 (6 bases). The CDR3 length is 13 residues. The V end lost 8 bases, the J end lost 3 bases, and 14 bases lay between the germline ends. Germline assignment: CDR1 MNHEY and CDR2 SMNVEV (reference sequence). CDR3: CASRRGIYYEQYF. As DNA, the CDR3 is TGTGCCAGCCGACGGGGGATCTACTACGAGCAGTACTTC.

The rearrangement joins TRBV27 to TRBJ2-5, with 10 positions matching TRBD2. The germline V gene has CDR1 MNHEY and CDR2 SMNVEV (reference sequence). CDR3 length: 15 residues. V gave up 2 bases and J gave up 5 bases; unmatched junction bases: 5. The CDR3 DNA sequence: TGTGCCAGCAGTTTAGGGGGGACTAGCGACGAGACCCAGTACTTC. Protein: CASSLGGTSDETQYF.

This sequence joins TRBV15 and TRBJ2-3; 8 nucleotides agree with TRBD1. Unmatched junction bases numbered 13, after V lost 5 bases and J lost 0 bases. The CDR3 has 18 amino acids. The germline gives CDR1 LNHNV, CDR2 YYDKDF (reference sequence). CDR3 in DNA: TGTGCCACCAGCCTGACAGGGGCCTTTTCTTCTAGCACAGATACGCAGTATTTT. Its translation: CATSLTGAFSSSTDTQYF. Drawing the rest from reference TRBV15 and TRBJ2-3, the complete variable domain is DAMVIQNPRYQVTQFGKPVTLSCSQTLNHNVMYWYQQKSSQAPKLLFHYYDKDFNNEADTPDNFQSRRPNTSFCFLDIRSPGLGDTAMYLCATSLTGAFSSSTDTQYFGPGTRLTVL.

CDR3 sequence: CASSLGTELEAFF. The CDR3 DNA reads as TGTGCCAGCAGCCTCGGGACAGAACTTGAAGCTTTCTTT. This rearrangement joins TRBV7-6 to TRBJ1-1, with 7 positions matching TRBD1. Germline lookup yields CDR1 SGHVS and CDR2 FNYEAQ. This CDR3 contains 13 residues. J lost 7 bases, V lost 5 bases, and 7 bases had no gene match.

The chain combines TRBV6-1 with TRBJ1-4, with TRBD1 as a possible D gene (5 bases). Germline loops: CDR1 MNHNS, CDR2 SASEGT. Between the trimmed V and J ends, which lost 5 bases and 7 bases, there was a span of 14 bases. CDR3 size: 14 residues. In DNA form, the CDR3 reads TGTGCCAGCAGTTTTTTAGACAGAAGTGAAAAACTGTTTTTT. As protein: CASSFLDRSEKLFF.

J is TRBJ1-1 and V is TRBV4-2, with D maybe TRBD1 (5 bases). The CDR3 extends over 17 amino acids. Trimming took 1 base from V and 5 from J, leaving 20 bases between them. Germline V gene data show CDR1 as LGHNA and CDR2 as YNFKEQ. The CDR3 nucleotides read TGTGCCAGCAGCCAAGCGTATCCCCTCGGGGGAGGAACTGAAGCTTTCTTT. Its translation: CASSQAYPLGGGTEAFF.